The 2 T cell receptor beta chains given below trace back to one sample, sequenced in a study of T cells in Graves' hyperthyroidism and ophthalmopathy. Regions amplified from RNA transcripts were the TCR beta CDR3 regions. An initial round of RT-PCR targeting the TCR CDR3 relied on the HTBI primer set. TCRdb ran MiXCR on the multiplex PCR reads and lists one entry per CDR3 protein. Altogether around 300,000 distinct CDR3 sequences are present, roughly an eighth being singletons, with the ten largest covering 34%. Material for sequencing was blood. The receptors were gathered from a woman aged 40 to 50 with Graves' ophthalmopathy.

V gene TRBV6-1 combines with J gene TRBJ1-6; tentatively, D is TRBD1 (5 bases). Germline V gives CDR1 MNHNS, CDR2 SASEGT. The CDR3 covers 13 residues. V was trimmed by 4 bases and J by 10 bases, leaving 11 bases between them. The CDR3 bases are TGTGCCAGCAGTGTTGGGGGGGAATCACCCCTCCACTTT. Its translation is CASSVGGESPLHF.

In its sample, this clonotype was seen many times. The chain has TRBV28 and TRBJ1-1; weak D call: TRBD1 (6 bases). V was cut by 6 bases and J by 5 bases, with 16 bases left in between. CDR1 is MDHEN and CDR2 is SYDVKM in the germline V gene. This CDR3 comprises 14 residues. The DNA for the CDR3 is TGTGCCAGCAGCCTGGGGGGCGCGAGGACTGAAGCTTTCTTT. This encodes CASSLGGARTEAFF.